These T cell receptor beta chains were read from a single sample in a study of shared clonotypes between healthy human individuals. The method was immunoSEQ multiplex PCR; TCRdb's version includes in-frame clones alone and lacks a portion of them. Found here are about 2,200,000 clones, more than 85% of them singletons; the top ten hold under 2%. Sequencing input: naive CD8+ T cells from PBMCs. The receptors come from a man in his late teens or twenties in good health. Some clones in this sample may be carry-over from other donors' samples. The CDR3 runs from the conserved cysteine through the conserved F or W. A D gene is named only where the DNA matches it firmly. The size entry is marked missing in some rows and otherwise reads once, few, many or a size class.

V	size	J	D	CDR3
TRBV4-3	-	TRBJ2-2	-	CASSHDLQVFTGELFF
TRBV5-1	-	TRBJ2-2	-	CASSLVAGAHTGELFF
TRBV7-9	-	TRBJ1-5	TRBD1	CASSSDRVEGQPQHF
TRBV28	-	TRBJ1-2	-	CASSLRGPFYGYTF
TRBV19	-	TRBJ1-5	-	CASSPASYSNQPQHF
TRBV6-4	-	TRBJ2-1	-	CASSEEKEYNEQFF
TRBV27	-	TRBJ2-7	TRBD1	CAGSFGDSSYEQYF
TRBV11-2	-	TRBJ1-1	-	CASSSTGRNTEAFF
TRBV7-9	-	TRBJ2-7	TRBD2	CASSLVGGTYEQYF
TRBV29-1	-	-	-	CSVVGASYEQYF
TRBV29-1	-	TRBJ2-1	TRBD2	CSVDQASGTPSSYNEQFF
TRBV18	-	TRBJ2-1	TRBD1	CASSPDRGGLNEQFF
TRBV13	-	TRBJ1-2	TRBD1	CASREQGTNGYTF
TRBV7-9	-	TRBJ1-1	-	CASSLVTVNTEAFF
TRBV5-1	-	TRBJ2-1	-	CASSIGREIDNEQFF
TRBV7-9	-	TRBJ2-7	-	CASSSRFLYEQYF
TRBV27	-	TRBJ2-7	TRBD1	CASRQRQGANYEQYF
TRBV7-3	once	TRBJ2-2	TRBD2	CASGQAGVGTGELFF
TRBV2	-	TRBJ2-5	TRBD1	CASRDRGQETQYF
TRBV27	-	TRBJ2-7	-	CASSLRRAYEQYF
TRBV5-1	once	TRBJ1-1	-	CASTYREGVNTEAFF
TRBV7-3	-	TRBJ2-1	-	CASSEGGGSYNEQFF
TRBV30	-	TRBJ2-7	TRBD2	CAIYRTSSYEQYF
TRBV19	-	TRBJ2-7	-	CASSFDREDHEQYF
TRBV6-5	-	TRBJ2-1	-	CASSYRTGNEQFF
TRBV10-3	-	TRBJ1-2	TRBD1	CAISEATGGANYGYTF
TRBV7-9	once	TRBJ2-5	TRBD1	CASSPPGTARSSQYF
TRBV27	-	TRBJ2-7	TRBD2	CATRLAGGRSSYEQYF